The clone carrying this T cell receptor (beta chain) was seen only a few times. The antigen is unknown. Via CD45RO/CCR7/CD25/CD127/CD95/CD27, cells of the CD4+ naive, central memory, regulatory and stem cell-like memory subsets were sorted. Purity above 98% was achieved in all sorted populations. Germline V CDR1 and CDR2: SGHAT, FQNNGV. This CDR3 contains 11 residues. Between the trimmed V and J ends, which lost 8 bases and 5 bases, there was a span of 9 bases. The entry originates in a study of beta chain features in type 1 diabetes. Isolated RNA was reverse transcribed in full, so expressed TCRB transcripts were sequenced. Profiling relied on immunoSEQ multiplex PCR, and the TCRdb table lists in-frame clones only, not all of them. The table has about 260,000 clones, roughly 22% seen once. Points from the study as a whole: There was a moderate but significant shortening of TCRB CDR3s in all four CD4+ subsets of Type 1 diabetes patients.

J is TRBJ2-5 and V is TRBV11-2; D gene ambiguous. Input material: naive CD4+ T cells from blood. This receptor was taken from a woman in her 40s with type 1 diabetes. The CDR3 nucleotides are TGTGCCAGCCTTAGCTTTGAGACCCAGTACTTC. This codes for CASLSFETQYF.